The 8 T cell receptor beta chains below come from one sample, sequenced in a study of T cell repertoires in cytomegalovirus infection. TCRdb reprocessed the reads via MiXCR and lists one record per CDR3 protein. The sample has hundreds of thousands of distinct CDR3 sequences, approximately 24% seen once. Material for sequencing was CD8+ T cells from PBMCs. The source is a human donor in good health (CMV status not recorded). Some clones in this sample may be carry-over from other donors' samples.

This sequence joins TRBV27 and TRBJ2-6; 9 bases map to TRBD1. Trimming removed 5 bases from V and 4 bases from J; junction bases left unmatched: 12. CDR1 and CDR2 from the germline V gene are MNHEY and SMNVEV (reference sequence). This CDR3 region has 18 residues. Written as DNA, the CDR3 is TGTGCCAGCAGTAGACCGGGACAGGGAGTGTACGGGGCCAACGTCCTGACTTTC. It is translated as CASSRPGQGVYGANVLTF.

This clonotype was recorded many times. This chain connects TRBV7-2 to TRBJ2-1; unclear D gene. V gave up 4 bases and J gave up 1 base, with 20 bases separating them. This CDR3 region has 18 residues. Per germline, CDR1 SGHTA and CDR2 FQGNSA. CDR3 nucleotides: TGTGCCAGCAGCTCGGCTTACATCGGTTGGCATTCCTACAATGAGCAGTTCTTC. Encoded protein: CASSSAYIGWHSYNEQFF.

This clonotype has a handful of counts. The chain uses TRBV10-3 and TRBJ1-1; 7 positions agree with TRBD1. The CDR3 spans 17 residues. V shed 0 bases, J shed 1 base, and the junction held 8 bases outside the gene matches. In germline, CDR1 is ENHRY, CDR2 SYGVKD. The CDR3 protein is CAISESNLQGKNTEAFF. The CDR3 nucleotides read TGTGCCATCAGTGAGTCGAATTTACAGGGGAAGAACACTGAAGCTTTCTTT.

J is TRBJ1-1 and V is TRBV20-1; TRBD1 aligns across 7 bases. This CDR3 contains 15 residues. Germline CDR1 is DFQATT and CDR2 is SNEGSKA (reference sequence). V lost 5 bases and J lost 3; bases outside the gene matches: 12. The CDR3 region has the DNA TGCAGTGCTCTACCCGGGGAGGGGGCCGACACTGAAGCTTTCTTT. Encoded protein: CSALPGEGADTEAFF.

The CDR3 reads CASSLGLSGGIAGELFF. The CDR3 DNA reads TGTGCCAGCAGCTTGGGTCTAAGCGGGGGGATCGCCGGGGAGCTGTTTTTT. This chain connects TRBV5-6 to TRBJ2-2; 9 bases are shared with TRBD2. The CDR3 consists of 17 residues. Germline values: CDR1 SGHDT, CDR2 YYEEEE. J lost 6 bases, V lost 0 bases, and 9 bases had no gene match.

This clonotype was detected ten times or more. This chain joins TRBV4-1 and TRBJ2-1, with D unresolved. CDR1 is MGHRA and CDR2 is YSYEKL in the germline V gene. V lost 6 bases to trimming and J lost 4 bases, with 10 bases between them. The length of the CDR3 is 13 residues. CDR3 DNA: TGCGCCAGCAGACATACAGAGTACAATGAGCAGTTCTTC. This sequence encodes CASRHTEYNEQFF.

The chain joins TRBV7-2 to TRBJ2-7; 12 bases agree with TRBD2. J was trimmed by 2 bases and V by 5 bases; bases with no gene match: 7. From germline, CDR1 is SGHTA and CDR2 FQGNSA. The CDR3 length is 16 residues. The CDR3 region has the DNA TGTGCCAGCAGCATGCCACTAGCGGGGGGTACCTACGAGCAGTACTTC. It is translated as CASSMPLAGGTYEQYF.

This clonotype turned up a few times. The CDR3 sequence: CASSYPTTTSQQFF. The CDR3 DNA reads TGTGCCAGCAGTTACCCTACGACGACAAGCCAGCAGTTCTTC. The chain couples TRBV6-5 to TRBJ2-1; D ambiguous. This CDR3 has 14 amino acids. Germline V lookup: CDR1 MNHEY, CDR2 SVGAGI. V was trimmed by 2 bases and J by 11 bases, leaving 16 bases between them.